Listed below are T cell receptor beta chains from one sample, sequenced in a study of lymphopenia after photon versus proton radiotherapy. Measured with immunoSEQ multiplex PCR; TCRdb has only the in-frame clones, and not every one. The table includes about 50,000 clones, over 70% detected once. Sequences were derived from peripheral blood, sampled from a patient treated with photon-based radiotherapy. Every receptor here comes from a man over 45 with gastric cancer. Each CDR3 is given with its conserved first and last residue. A D gene is named only where the DNA matches it firmly. For some rows the clone size is stated as once, few or many, or as a class when expanded; others skip it.

clone_size j_call d_call v_call cdr3_aa cdr3_nt
. TRBJ2-4 . TRBV9 CASSVGVPGAKNIQYF TGTGCCAGCAGCGTAGGGGTCCCGGGAGCCAAAAACATTCAGTACTTC
. TRBJ2-7 . TRBV21-1 CASSKALLTSVGYEQYF TGTGCCAGCAGCAAAGCGCTTTTGACTAGCGTCGGCTACGAGCAGTACTTC
. TRBJ1-2 . TRBV6-1 CASSRDNTAYGYTF TGTGCCAGCAGCCGGGACAACACCGCCTATGGCTACACCTTC
once TRBJ2-7 . TRBV4-1 CASSQESAGGGYEQYF TGCGCCAGCAGCCAAGAATCGGCAGGGGGAGGCTACGAGCAGTACTTC
. TRBJ1-3 . TRBV6-5 CASSRDSTGNTIYF TGTGCCAGCAGTAGAGACAGTACTGGAAACACCATATATTTT
. TRBJ2-5 . TRBV6-4 CASSEESQETQYF TGTGCCAGCAGCGAGGAATCCCAAGAGACCCAGTACTTC
. TRBJ2-2 . TRBV6-1 CASWDNIVVRELFF TGTGCCAGTTGGGACAATATAGTGGTCAGGGAGCTGTTTTTT
. TRBJ1-3 TRBD1 TRBV6-5 CASRPGTGASTIYF TGTGCCAGCAGACCCGGGACAGGGGCGAGCACCATATATTTT
. TRBJ2-3 TRBD1 TRBV9 CASSVAVTGGADTQYF TGTGCCAGCAGCGTAGCGGTGACAGGGGGCGCAGATACGCAGTATTTT
. TRBJ2-3 . TRBV4-3 CASSLNAGLDTQYF TGCGCCAGCAGCCTTAACGCGGGGTTGGATACGCAGTATTTT
. TRBJ2-2 . TRBV4-2 CASSSLQNTGELFF TGTGCCAGCAGCTCGTTACAGAACACCGGGGAGCTGTTTTTT
few TRBJ1-2 . TRBV28 CASSSGGTNGYTF TGTGCCAGCAGTTCGGGGGGGACTAACGGCTACACCTTC
. TRBJ1-2 . TRBV5-6 CASSLGDRFNYGYTF TGTGCCAGCAGCTTGGGTGACAGGTTCAACTATGGCTACACCTTC
. TRBJ2-1 TRBD2 TRBV4-1 CASARLAGGPHEQFF TGCGCCAGCGCCCGCCTAGCGGGAGGCCCCCATGAGCAGTTCTTC
. TRBJ2-7 . TRBV18 CASSPDTYEQYF TGTGCCAGCTCACCCGATACCTACGAGCAGTACTTC